The text below deals with one T cell receptor beta chain. The data stem from a study of blood T cell repertoires in COVID-19. The CDR3 has 19 amino acids. Profiling relied on immunoSEQ multiplex PCR, and the TCRdb table lists in-frame clones only, not all of them. The sample lists about 66,000 clones, about 90% occurring once. J is TRBJ1-6 and V is TRBV21-1; whether TRBD1, the table's D call, matches the DNA was not checked. TRBV21-1 is labeled a pseudogene. Specimen: peripheral blood. The receptor comes from a man in his sixties with acute or convalescent COVID-19. The chain's CDR3 is CASSKDDAGSSSYNSPLHF. The DNA of the CDR3 is TGTGCCAGCAGCAAAGACGATGCAGGGTCCAGCTCCTATAATTCACCCCTCCACTTT.